The 18 T cell receptor beta chains reported below all come from one sample, sequenced in a study of shared clonotypes between healthy human individuals. Clones were sequenced by immunoSEQ multiplex PCR, and TCRdb holds only the in-frame ones, with some missing. The sample holds about 2.4 million clones; 85% to 95% are singletons and the top ten take over 0.12%. Sequencing was done on a sample of naive CD4+ T cells sorted from blood. The subset was: CD45RA+ positively selected. These TCRs come from a man aged 18 to 29 in good health.

This sequence joins TRBV2 and TRBJ2-3; 9 bases are a match to TRBD1. The CDR3 spans 16 residues. The V gene end was trimmed by 4 bases and the J gene end by 2 bases; junction bases not matched to a gene: 7. CDR1 and CDR2 (germline): SNHLY, FYNNEI. The CDR3 DNA follows: TGTGCCAGCAGTGGTCTTAGGGACAGGGACACAGATACGCAGTATTTT. It encodes CASSGLRDRDTDTQYF.

This chain joins TRBV4-1 and TRBJ2-6; 9 positions agree with TRBD1. V lost 4 bases to trimming and J lost 1 base; unmatched junction nucleotides: 2. CDR3 length: 16 amino acids. The germline V gene encodes CDR1 MGHRA and CDR2 YSYEKL. The CDR3 is CASSRDRASGANVLTF. In DNA form, the CDR3 reads TGCGCCAGCAGCCGGGACAGGGCTTCTGGGGCCAACGTCCTGACTTTC.

This sequence joins TRBV25-1 and TRBJ2-2; D is tentatively TRBD1 or TRBD2 (6 bases each). The CDR3 has 13 amino acids. Germline V lookup: CDR1 MGHDK, CDR2 SYGVNS. V shed 8 bases and J shed 6 bases, with 13 bases lying between them. This chain's CDR3 is CASEGEVSGELFF. The CDR3 region has the DNA TGTGCCAGCGAGGGGGAGGTTTCCGGGGAGCTGTTTTTT.

CDR3 sequence (DNA): TGTGCCAGCAGGCGGGCGGGGGCTAGCGGGACCTACGAGCAGTACTTC. Its protein is CASRRAGASGTYEQYF. The chain combines TRBV28 with TRBJ2-7, with 9 bases that match TRBD2. CDR1 MDHEN and CDR2 SYDVKM come from the germline V gene. The CDR3 spans 16 residues. The trim removed 6 bases at V and 2 bases at J, leaving 11 bases unmatched.

V gene TRBV21-1 combines with J gene TRBJ1-6. TRBV21-1 is termed a pseudogene. This CDR3 is 14 amino acids long. This CDR3 reads CASSEGAWGSPLHF. In nucleotides, the CDR3 is TGTGCCAGCAGCGAGGGTGCCTGGGGATCACCCCTCCACTTT.

The V call is TRBV28, the J call TRBJ2-5; 7 bases are shared with TRBD1. V shed 5 bases, J shed 4 bases, and the junction held 1 base outside the gene matches. CDR3 length: 12 amino acids. Germline values: CDR1 MDHEN, CDR2 SYDVKM. The CDR3 DNA sequence: TGTGCCAGCAGTCACAGGGGAGAGACCCAGTACTTC. Translating gives CASSHRGETQYF.

This clone was seen a single time. The V and J genes are TRBV6-5 and TRBJ1-1, with a weak D call TRBD1 (6 bases). Germline CDR1 reads MNHEY; CDR2 reads SVGAGI. CDR3 length equals 14 residues. The V end lost 6 bases, the J end lost 4 bases, and 15 bases lay between the germline ends. In DNA form, the CDR3 reads TGTGCCAGCAGCCCCCGGGGGGCAGGCACTGAAGCTTTCTTT. Translating it yields CASSPRGAGTEAFF.

The gene calls are TRBV28 and TRBJ2-2; TRBD1 matches at 7 bases. CDR3 length: 15 amino acids. Germline loops: CDR1 MDHEN, CDR2 SYDVKM. The ends lost 6 bases at V and 4 bases at J; junction bases unmatched: 8. CDR3 sequence: CASRSQGPSTGELFF. CDR3 DNA sequence: TGTGCCAGCAGGTCACAGGGGCCGAGCACCGGGGAGCTGTTTTTT.

The chain employs TRBV11-2 and TRBJ1-3; D is uncertain. The V gene's germline CDR1 is SGHAT and CDR2 FQNNGV. The CDR3 runs to 18 residues. The V gene lost 4 bases and the J gene lost 0 bases, with 19 bases spanning the gap. CDR3 amino acids: CASSSLTGWRTSGNTIYF. DNA for the CDR3: TGTGCCAGCAGCTCACTCACGGGATGGAGAACCTCTGGAAACACCATATATTTT.

V is TRBV6-1 and J is TRBJ2-6, with a possible D match to TRBD1 (6 bases). V lost 1 base to trimming and J lost 0 bases, with 10 bases between them. The CDR3 loop spans 17 amino acids. Germline-derived CDR1 and CDR2 are MNHNS and SASEGT. The CDR3 reads CASSEGRGVSGANVLTF. The CDR3, as DNA: TGTGCCAGCAGTGAAGGCAGGGGCGTCTCTGGGGCCAACGTCCTGACTTTC.

J is TRBJ2-7 and V is TRBV7-2; 8 nucleotides line up with TRBD2. Germline assignment: CDR1 SGHTA and CDR2 FQGNSA. After removal of 4 bases from V and 1 base from J, the junction contained 9 bases not matched to a gene. The CDR3 is 16 residues long. The CDR3 DNA reads TGTGCCAGCAGCTCGGTCGGTGGCGGGAGGTCCTACGAGCAGTACTTC. This gives the protein CASSSVGGGRSYEQYF.

The genes are TRBV9 and TRBJ2-3; 7 bases are a match to TRBD2. Germline-derived CDR1 and CDR2 are SGDLS and YYNGEE. Germline trimming cut 2 bases from V and 2 bases from J; bases unmatched to any gene: 5. This CDR3 is built from 15 residues. CDR3 DNA: TGTGCCAGCAGCGTTTGGCGGGAGTCCACAGATACGCAGTATTTT. Its translation is CASSVWRESTDTQYF. Filled out from reference TRBV9 and TRBJ2-3, the complete variable domain reads DSGVTQTPKHLITATGQRVTLRCSPRSGDLSVYWYQQSLDQGLQFLIQYYNGEERAKGNILERFSAQQFPDLHSELNLSSLELGDSALYFCASSVWRESTDTQYFGPGTRLTVL.

The rearrangement links TRBV9 to TRBJ1-6; 7 nucleotides align to TRBD1. The CDR3 runs 15 residues. From germline, CDR1 is SGDLS and CDR2 YYNGEE. Trimming removed 2 bases from V and 8 bases from J; junction bases left unmatched: 7. CDR3 nucleotides: TGTGCCAGCAGCGTGAGACAGGGATGGGATTCACCCCTCCACTTT. It specifies CASSVRQGWDSPLHF.

The CDR3 sequence: CASSDGVRGNEQFF. DNA of the CDR3: TGTGCCAGCAGTGACGGGGTACGGGGCAATGAGCAGTTCTTC. The chain combines TRBV25-1 with TRBJ2-1, with D possibly TRBD2 on 5 matching bases. The CDR3 is 14 amino acids. V gave up 3 bases and J gave up 6 bases, with 12 bases separating them. Looked up from germline, CDR1 is MGHDK and CDR2 is SYGVNS.

This sequence joins TRBV10-3 and TRBJ2-5; 12 nucleotides agree with TRBD1. The V and J ends lost 10 bases and 5 bases, in that order; junction bases with no gene match: 8. The CDR3 runs 14 residues. From germline, CDR1 is ENHRY and CDR2 SYGVKD. CDR3 residues: CATMGQGAGETQYF. CDR3 in DNA: TGTGCCACTATGGGACAGGGGGCAGGTGAGACCCAGTACTTC.

The rearrangement uses TRBV23-1 and TRBJ2-1, with unresolved D. TRBV23-1 carries the ORF label, with uncertain function. The CDR3 spans 15 residues. V lost 7 bases, J lost 2 bases, and 15 bases lay in between. DNA for the CDR3: TGCGCCAGCACGAGTCGTAGGGTTGCCTACAATGAGCAGTTCTTC. This sequence encodes CASTSRRVAYNEQFF.

The rearrangement uses TRBV19 and TRBJ2-7, with D unresolved. Deletions cut 3 bases from V and 2 bases from J, with 8 bases between. Germline values: CDR1 LNHDA, CDR2 SQIVND (reference sequence). This CDR3 contains 13 residues. CDR3 in amino acids: CASSIHHPYEQYF. The DNA for the CDR3 is TGTGCCAGTAGTATCCATCATCCCTACGAGCAGTACTTC.

V gene TRBV5-1 combines with J gene TRBJ1-6; D remains unclear. Trimming shortened V by 4 bases and J by 10 bases, and 21 bases separated the two germline ends. CDR1 is SGHRS, CDR2 YFSETQ, per germline. This CDR3 comprises 16 residues. CDR3 sequence: CASSRGTTREASPLHF. The CDR3 DNA reads as TGCGCCAGCAGCCGTGGAACCACCAGAGAGGCGTCACCCCTCCACTTT.